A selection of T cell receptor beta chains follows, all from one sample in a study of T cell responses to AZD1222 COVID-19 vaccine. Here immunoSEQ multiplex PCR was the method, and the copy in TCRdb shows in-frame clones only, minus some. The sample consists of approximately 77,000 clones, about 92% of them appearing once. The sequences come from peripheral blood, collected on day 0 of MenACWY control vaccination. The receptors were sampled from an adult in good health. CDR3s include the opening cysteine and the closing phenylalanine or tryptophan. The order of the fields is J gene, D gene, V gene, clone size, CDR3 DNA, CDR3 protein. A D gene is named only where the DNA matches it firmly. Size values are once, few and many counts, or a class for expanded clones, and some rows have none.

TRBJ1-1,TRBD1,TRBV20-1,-,TGCAGTGCTGGTGGAGCCGGACAGGGGAACACTGAAGCTTTCTTT,CSAGGAGQGNTEAFF
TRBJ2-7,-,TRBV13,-,TGTGCCAGCAGCTTAATTACTGAAAACTACGAGCAGTACTTC,CASSLITENYEQYF
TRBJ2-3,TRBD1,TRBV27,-,TGTGCCAGCAGTGGGACAGGTCGCACAGATACGCAGTATTTT,CASSGTGRTDTQYF
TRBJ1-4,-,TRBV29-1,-,TGCAGCGTTGCATCAACTAATGAAAAACTGTTTTTT,CSVASTNEKLFF
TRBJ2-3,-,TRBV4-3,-,TGCGCCAGCAGCCAAGGTCCCCAAAACACAGATACGCAGTATTTT,CASSQGPQNTDTQYF
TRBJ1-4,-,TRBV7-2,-,TGTGCCAGCAGCCCACGACAGCGGGAAAAACTGTTTTTT,CASSPRQREKLFF
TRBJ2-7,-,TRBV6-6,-,TGTGCCGGATCCGGGACGGGGATTCTGTACTTC,CAGSGTGILYF
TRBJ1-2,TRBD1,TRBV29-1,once,TGCAGCGCTAAAACGGGGACAGACTATGGCTACACCTTC,CSAKTGTDYGYTF
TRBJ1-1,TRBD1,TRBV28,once,TGTGCCAGCCAGCCGCGAACAGGGGGCGTAAGGGACACTGAAGCTTTCTTT,CASQPRTGGVRDTEAFF
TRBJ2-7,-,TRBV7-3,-,TGTGCCAGCAATTGGGGGCAGTACTTC,CASNWGQYF
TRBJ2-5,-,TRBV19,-,TGTGCCAGTAGTCCGGGGACTCGCCAGGAGTGGGAGACCCAGTACTTC,CASSPGTRQEWETQYF
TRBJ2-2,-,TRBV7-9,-,TGTGCCAGCAGCCAGGCAGGGTCCGGGGAGCTGTTTTTT,CASSQAGSGELFF
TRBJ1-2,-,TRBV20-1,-,TGCAGTGCTAGTACTAACTATGGCTACACCTTC,CSASTNYGYTF
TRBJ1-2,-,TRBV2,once,TGTGCCAGCAGTTCAGGGGTCGCCTATGGCTACACCTTC,CASSSGVAYGYTF
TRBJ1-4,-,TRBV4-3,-,TGCGCCAGCAGCCAAGATATTCACGAAAAACTGTTTTTT,CASSQDIHEKLFF
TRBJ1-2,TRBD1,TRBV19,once,TGTGCCAGTAGCCGACAGGGGCAAGGCTACACCTTC,CASSRQGQGYTF
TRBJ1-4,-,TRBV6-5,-,TGTGCCAGCAGTACAGGACAAGGGGATGAAAAACTGTTTTTT,CASSTGQGDEKLFF
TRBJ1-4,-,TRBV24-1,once,TGTGCCACCAGTGACCGAGCCACCAGGGACAAGGAAAAACTGTTTTTT,CATSDRATRDKEKLFF
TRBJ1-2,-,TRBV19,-,TGTGCCAGTAGCATCGGGGGGAACCCATCAATTATCTCATTGGTCTATGGCTACACCTTC,CASSIGGNPSIISLVYGYTF
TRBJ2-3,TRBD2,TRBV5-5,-,TGTGCCAGCAGCTTGTTTCGCGGGGGGGCCGACACAGATACGCAGTATTTT,CASSLFRGGADTDTQYF
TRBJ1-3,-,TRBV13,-,TGTGCCAGCAGCTTAGTTGGGGGCTCCGGAAACACCATATATTTT,CASSLVGGSGNTIYF
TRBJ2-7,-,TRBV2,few,TGTGCCAGCAGTGAAGCGAGGACTGTCGTTACGGCCGAGCAGTACTTC,CASSEARTVVTAEQYF
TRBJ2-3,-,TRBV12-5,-,TGTGCTAGTGGAGCGGGACAGGTGTCCCCAGATACGCAGTATTTT,CASGAGQVSPDTQYF
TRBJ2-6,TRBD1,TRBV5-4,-,TGTGCCAGCAGCTTGGGAGGTTGGACAGGGTCCGTCTCTGGGGCCAACGTCCTGACTTTC,CASSLGGWTGSVSGANVLTF
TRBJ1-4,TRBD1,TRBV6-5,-,TGTGCCAGCAAACAGGGGGTTACTAATGAAAAACTGTTTTTT,CASKQGVTNEKLFF
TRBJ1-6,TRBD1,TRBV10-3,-,TGTGCCATCAGTGCGGGGGAACAGGGGGCGCGATCACCCCTCCACTTT,CAISAGEQGARSPLHF
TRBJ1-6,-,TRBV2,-,TGTGCCAGCAGTATCACCACCCCCCTCAATAATTCACCCCTCCACTTT,CASSITTPLNNSPLHF
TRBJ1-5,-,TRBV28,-,TGTGCCAGCAGTACCTCTTTGGGGGCCCAGCATTTT,CASSTSLGAQHF
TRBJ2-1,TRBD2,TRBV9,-,TGTGCCAGCAGCGTAGCTCAGGGACTAGCGGGCAATGAGCAGTTCTTC,CASSVAQGLAGNEQFF
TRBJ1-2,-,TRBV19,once,TGTGCCAGTAGTACCCGCGGGGACTCTAACTATGGCTACACCTTC,CASSTRGDSNYGYTF
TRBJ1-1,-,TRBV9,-,TGTGCCAGCAGCGCTCGGGACATAACAGGGACTGAAGCTTTCTTT,CASSARDITGTEAFF
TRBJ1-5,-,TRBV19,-,TGTGCCAGTAGTATAGAGGGCAGGGAAGGTGGTCAGCCCCAGCATTTT,CASSIEGREGGQPQHF
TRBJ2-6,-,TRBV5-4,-,TGTGCCAGCAGCTGGAGGGAGAGGGGCCGCTCTGGGGCCAACGTCCTGACTTTC,CASSWRERGRSGANVLTF
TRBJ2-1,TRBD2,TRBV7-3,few,TGTGCCAGCAGCTTAACTAGCGGGACGGGTAATGAGCAGTTCTTC,CASSLTSGTGNEQFF
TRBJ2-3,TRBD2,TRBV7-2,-,TGTGCCAGCAGCTTAGATACTAGCGGGAGGTCTAATACGCAGTATTTT,CASSLDTSGRSNTQYF
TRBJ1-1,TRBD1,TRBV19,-,TGTGCCAGTAGCAGGACAGGGAGCGGGGTTGGCACTGAAGCTTTCTTT,CASSRTGSGVGTEAFF
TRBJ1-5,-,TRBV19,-,TGTGCCAGTAGTTCTCAACCCCCAGGCGGGTCCAATCAGCCCCAGCATTTT,CASSSQPPGGSNQPQHF
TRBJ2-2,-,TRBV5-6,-,TGTGCCAGCAGCTTGTATCTAGCTAGTGACACCGGGGAGCTGTTTTTT,CASSLYLASDTGELFF
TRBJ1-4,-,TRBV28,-,TGTGCCAGCAGTTTCAGGGGAGCAACTAATGAAAAACTGTTTTTT,CASSFRGATNEKLFF
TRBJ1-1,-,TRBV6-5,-,TGTGCCAGTGAGTACGGGGCCATGAACACTGAAGCTTTCTTT,CASEYGAMNTEAFF
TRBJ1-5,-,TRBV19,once,TGTGCCAGTAGTATTTCTGCTGGGGGGGGAAGTCGGAACAATCAGCCCCAGCATTTT,CASSISAGGGSRNNQPQHF
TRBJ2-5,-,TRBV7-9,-,TGTGCCAGCAGCTTACAAGAGACCCAGTACTTC,CASSLQETQYF
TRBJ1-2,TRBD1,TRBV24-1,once,TGTGCCACCAGTGACGACGGGACAGGGGGCTATGGCTACACCTTC,CATSDDGTGGYGYTF
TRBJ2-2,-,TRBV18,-,TGTGCCAGCTCGCGGTCCGGGGAGCTGTTTTTT,CASSRSGELFF
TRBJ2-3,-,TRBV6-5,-,TGTGCCAGCAGTTACCATATCACGCAGGTTCCAGATACGCAGTATTTT,CASSYHITQVPDTQYF
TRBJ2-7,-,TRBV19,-,TGTGCCAGTAGTATCGTCGGGCACAGCTCCTACGAGCAGTACTTC,CASSIVGHSSYEQYF
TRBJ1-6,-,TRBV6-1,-,TGTGCCAGCAGTGAAAACTTCGGAGGGACTAATTCACCCCTCCACTTT,CASSENFGGTNSPLHF
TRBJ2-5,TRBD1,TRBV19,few,TGTGCCAGTAGTCAACAACAGGGGGCTGAGACCCAGTACTTC,CASSQQQGAETQYF
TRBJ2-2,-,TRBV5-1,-,TGCGCCAGCAGCCCACAGGATGCGGGCTTCACCGGGGAGCTGTTTTTT,CASSPQDAGFTGELFF
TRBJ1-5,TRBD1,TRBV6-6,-,TGTGCCAGCAGTAATCGACAGGGGAATCAGCCCCAGCATTTT,CASSNRQGNQPQHF